This T cell receptor beta chain was sequenced during a study of blood T cell repertoires in COVID-19. In the study overall: T cells, B-cell-depleted T cells, or PBMCs provided the cDNA or gDNA that served as material.

CDR1 is PRHDT and CDR2 is FYEKMQ in the germline V gene (reference sequence). The CDR3 spans 13 residues. V lost 9 bases to trimming and J lost 4 bases, with 15 bases between them. Those who participated ranged in age from 18 to 89 years and resided in 20 to 30 US areas. Clinical history reported by participants formed the basis on which cohorts were assigned. Study processing details: Cell counts per sample came from amplifying reference gene primers. Only in-frame clones appear in the TCRdb table, and some are missing; sequencing was by immunoSEQ multiplex PCR. For V, J and clone size, that table is used; D and trimming come from the DNA. The sample shows about 200,000 clones, approximately 86% of them seen only once.

The TCR was taken from a woman between 40 and 50 years old in a cohort exposed to, infected with or recovered from COVID-19 (not recorded which). The chain links TRBV13 to TRBJ1-2; D is possibly TRBD1 (5 bases). Sample: PBMCs or T cells enriched from blood (not recorded which). The CDR3 sequence: CASTRGGSYGYTF. CDR3 in DNA: TGTGCCAGTACCCGGGGGGGGAGCTATGGCTACACCTTC.